Here is one T cell receptor beta chain with its context. TCRdb's table, derived via immunoSEQ multiplex PCR, lists solely in-frame clones and lacks some. The sample includes 50,000 to 65,000 clones, 85% of them seen just once. The CDR3 has 12 residues. Germline CDR1 and CDR2: SGDLS and YYNGEE. V was cut by 10 bases and J by 5 bases, with 13 bases left in between. The data were taken from a study of blood T cell repertoires in COVID-19. This clonotype was obtained from a human donor in a cohort sampled during active COVID-19. Sequencing was performed on peripheral blood. This rearrangement joins TRBV9 to TRBJ1-5; a possible D gene is TRBD1 (5 bases). DNA of the CDR3: TGTGCCGGTGAGGAAGGGGATCAGCCCCAGCATTTT. As protein: CAGEEGDQPQHF.